This record concerns one TCR beta chain sequence. Its recognized antigen is unknown. The sample holds no much larger clone one base away, and base qualities are not on file. This sample is drawn from a study of shared clonotypes between healthy human individuals (dated by TCRdb to 2020 to 2021). In terms of the full investigation: A couple of women and three men aged 18 to 49 years were included in the cohort. For each donor, CD4 naive and CD4 memory were each given three plates, CD8 naive was given two plates, and CD8 memory was given one plate. Between about 0.8 and 9 billion PBMCs per donor were obtained by leukapheresis. To increase sequencing depth and limit assay-specific biases, TCR repertoire library preparation and sequencing were carried out by different laboratories using diverse techniques. Blood TCR repertoires of about 5 healthy adults were deeply sequenced to estimate repertoire size and the extent of clonotype sharing between individuals.

Findings and caveats that apply to the study as a whole: Clonotypes shared by all four sorted-subset donors showed higher generation probabilities than non-shared clonotypes. Pairwise subsampling indicated that sequencing depth was expected to affect the degree of clonotype sharing among donors. The small number of donors limited the genetic and exposure-history diversity represented. When a handful of donors were compared, the shared fraction of clonotypes was about 5% for naive CD4, more than 3% for naive CD8, about 2.4% for memory CD4, and approximately 0.4% for memory CD8. Only blood was sampled, and tissue TCR repertoires likely differ from those in blood. Incomplete sequencing was indicated by rarefaction of sorted-subset datasets, despite the large sequencing depth. Larger estimated clonotype richness was generally found for naive subsets than for memory subsets.

The germline ends are 9 bases apart after V is trimmed by 2 bases and J by 5 bases. Taken from the germline V gene, the CDR1 and CDR2 loops are KGHSH and LQKENI. From the cysteine through the phenylalanine, the CDR3 covers 14 amino acids. CDR3 DNA only is kept here, 42 bases in frame from base 1. TCR CDR3 regions were amplified from genomic DNA by multiplex PCR using the deep immunoSEQ assay. Extracted genomic DNA from each cell subset was spread evenly across all wells of several immunoSEQ 96-well plates, with each plate serving as a replicate. For sorted subsets, around 0.2 ug genomic DNA, equal to 25,000 to 35,000 T cell genomes, was loaded into each replicate PCR. Purified libraries were quantified with a Qubit 3.0 fluorometer, sized on a Bioanalyzer 2100, and re-quantified with the KAPA Library Quantification kit. Every immunoSEQ 96-well plate was sequenced on a separate single-read 150-cycle Illumina NextSeq 550 flow cell. The original pipeline was this. Because only junctional sequences without quality scores were contained in the immunoSEQ output, filtering matching that applied to full-length reads could not be performed. Sequences were annotated with PyIR, a Python wrapper for IgBLAST v1.9, using IMGT germline references to assign V/J genes and CDR3. Any read was removed if the V/J assignment was weak (E-value above 1e-6), the CDR3 was missing, or the read contained stop codons, out-of-frame junctions, or ambiguous translated residues. V3J clonotypes were defined as sequences sharing the same inferred V gene, J gene, and CDR3 amino acid sequence. The percentage overlap between two repertoires was calculated by dividing the number of shared unique clonotypes by the size of the smaller repertoire. Richness of each repertoire was evaluated using RTK rarefaction, the Chao1 estimator, and Recon v2.1 estimates of unobserved clonotypes. Generation probabilities were computed with OLGA for all TCRbeta clonotypes obtained by the gDNA method from four donors. TCRdb took over this immuneACCESS table, retaining in-frame rearrangements with V and J assigned. Such tables are incomplete; in checked studies, under half of the missing clones stem from an unresolved V gene, and the remainder is unexplained. That table gives V, J and clone size, and the DNA gave D and trimming. The sample table contains over a million clones; only one count was recorded for 75% of them. Approximately 1.5% of the sample is taken by the ten largest.

Healthy HIV-negative adults with no recently reported acute infections or vaccinations were included as donors. Every donor was a Caucasian adult residing in Nashville, Tennessee, USA. Magnetic negative selection was used to enrich CD4+ T cells, after which naive cells were positively selected on CD45RA and the negative fraction became the memory subset. Blood was collected by leukapheresis, and PBMCs were isolated by Ficoll-Histopaque density gradient centrifugation and then cryopreserved in liquid nitrogen vapor phase. Analytical flow cytometry was used to check the purity and quantity of every magnetically sorted T cell population. Genomic DNA was isolated from every sorted fraction and measured by UV absorbance on a Nanodrop 2000c.

Recombination linked TRBV18 to TRBJ1-4; D gene: possibly TRBD1, on 6 matching bases. Specimen: memory CD4+ T cells sorted from blood. Explained via the paper, the cell subset or site label denotes: CD45RA-negative fraction. The source is a man between 18 and 35 years old in good health. The CDR3 region has the sequence CASSPWTANEKLFF. In nucleotides, the sequence is TGTGCCAGCTCACCATGGACAGCAAATGAAAAACTGTTTTTT. With the rest looked up from the reference TRBV18 and TRBJ1-4 genes rather than sequenced, the full variable domain is NAGVMQNPRHLVRRRGQEARLRCSPMKGHSHVYWYRQLPEEGLKFMVYLQKENIIDESGMPKERFSAEFPKEGPSILRIQQVVRGDSAAYFCASSPWTANEKLFFGSGTQLSVL.